This T cell receptor beta chain was sequenced during a study of T cell responses to AZD1222 COVID-19 vaccine. Assay: immunoSEQ multiplex PCR; the TCRdb copy retains only in-frame clones and omits some. The sample lists 150,000 or so clones, under 90% occurring once. The CDR3 runs 15 residues. Germline V gene sequence: CDR1 SGHAT, CDR2 FQNNGV. Trimming removed 1 base from V and 1 base from J, with 10 bases in between. This receptor was taken from an adult in good health. This chain joins TRBV11-2 and TRBJ1-1, with D possibly matching TRBD1 (5 bases). The sample consisted of peripheral blood, taken on day 0 of AZD1222 vaccination. CDR3 coding DNA: TGTGCCAGCAGCTTAGTGGGGGTCACGAACACTGAAGCTTTCTTT. Translation gives CASSLVGVTNTEAFF.